This TCR beta chain was recovered during a study of T cells in localized non-small cell lung cancer. Study-wide results and limits: Uninvolved nearby lung showed the greatest T cell clonality, exceeding that found in tumor.

To note about this clone: Its antigen is still unknown.

Assay used: immunoSEQ multiplex PCR; TCRdb lists only in-frame clones, some missing. Among 30,000 to 35,000 clones, 92% were seen once, and the ten largest hold roughly 1.9%. The CDR3 has 15 residues. The germline V gene encodes CDR1 LNHDA and CDR2 SQIVND (reference sequence). The J segment lost 4 bases and the V segment lost 6 bases, leaving 8 bases of the junction unmatched. V and J are TRBV19 and TRBJ2-5, with TRBD1 matching 10 bases. The receptor's source is a female donor of 60 years or more with stage I lung adenocarcinoma. The specimen was peripheral blood, collected before any cancer treatment. CDR3 protein: CASSGQGVALETQYF. The CDR3 DNA reads TGTGCCAGTAGCGGACAGGGGGTCGCCCTAGAGACCCAGTACTTC.